This T cell receptor beta chain was profiled in a study of blood T cell repertoires in COVID-19. Trimming removed 4 bases at V and 6 bases at J, with 14 bases between. From germline, CDR1 is SGHRS and CDR2 YFSETQ. The CDR3 sequence is 13 residues long. In the study's own analysis: Reference gene primer amplification gave estimated nucleated cell counts. Repertoires were generated with immunoSEQ multiplex PCR, while TCRdb's copy carries only in-frame clones and drops some. D and trimming were read from the DNA, whereas the V and J calls and clone size are those reported in that table. The sample holds fewer than 350,000 clones; approximately 83% are singletons and the top ten take 2% to 2.5%.

This clonotype was sampled from a woman aged 25 to 39 who had recovered from COVID-19. The J gene is TRBJ2-7, the V gene TRBV5-1; D is perhaps TRBD2 (6 bases). Sequenced input: peripheral blood. Here the CDR3 DNA reads TGCGCCAGCAGCCCTCGGTCCGGGGGCGAGCAGTACTTC. Amino acids: CASSPRSGGEQYF.